Below, 20 T cell receptor beta chains from the same sample are listed, as sequenced in a study of cytomegalovirus exposure and HLA in healthy donors. PCR used 60 Vbeta primers and 13 Jbeta primers. The repertoire was sequenced with immunoSEQ multiplex PCR; TCRdb's copy has only in-frame clones and lacks some. The sample yields 100,000 to 150,000 clones, about 74% seen once. Sequencing input: PBMCs. The receptors come from a woman aged 45 to 65 in good health and CMV-seropositive.

This clone has just one count. The V gene is TRBV15, the J gene TRBJ2-7; possibly TRBD1 for D (5 bases). The germline gives CDR1 LNHNV, CDR2 YYDKDF (reference sequence). The V gene lost 4 bases and the J gene lost 0 bases, with 10 bases spanning the gap. This CDR3 is 14 amino acids long. The CDR3 region is CATSKGRASYEQYF. The CDR3 DNA reads as TGTGCCACCAGCAAGGGCAGGGCCTCCTACGAGCAGTACTTC.

The rearrangement links TRBV5-4 to TRBJ1-1; D ambiguous. Germline lookup yields CDR1 SGHNT and CDR2 YYREEE (reference sequence). V was trimmed by 0 bases and J by 5 bases, leaving 8 bases between them. The CDR3 length is 13 residues. The DNA for the CDR3 is TGTGCCAGCAGCTTGGTAGTGATTACTGAAGCTTTCTTT. Translation: CASSLVVITEAFF.

The J gene is TRBJ1-2, the V gene TRBV6-1, with 7 bases identical to TRBD1. Germline V gene data show CDR1 as MNHNS and CDR2 as SASEGT. V lost 2 bases, J lost 0 bases, and 3 bases stayed unmatched. CDR3 length equals 15 residues. This CDR3 reads CASSEWTGPNYGYTF. In DNA form, the CDR3 reads TGTGCCAGCAGTGAATGGACAGGACCTAACTATGGCTACACCTTC.

The sample holds a few counts of this clone. The genes are TRBV2 and TRBJ2-2; possibly TRBD2 for D (5 bases). The V and J ends lost 6 bases and 6 bases respectively, with 8 bases between them. The CDR3 is 12 amino acids. Germline lookup yields CDR1 SNHLY and CDR2 FYNNEI. CDR3 protein: CASRRGPGELFF. DNA of the CDR3: TGTGCCAGCAGACGGGGTCCCGGGGAGCTGTTTTTT.

This chain joins TRBV18 and TRBJ2-7, with a weak D call TRBD1 (6 bases). The V end lost 5 bases, the J end lost 1 base, and 12 bases lay between the germline ends. The CDR3 runs 14 residues. Germline CDR1 and CDR2: KGHSH and LQKENI. CDR3 region: CASSTGQSSYEQYF. The CDR3, as DNA: TGTGCCAGCTCAACCGGACAGTCGTCCTACGAGCAGTACTTC.

The chain is built from TRBV2 and TRBJ2-6, with D possibly being TRBD2 (5 bases). The CDR3 has 14 residues. The germline V and J ends were trimmed by 7 bases and 5 bases, with 12 bases remaining between them. Germline CDR1 reads SNHLY; CDR2 reads FYNNEI. CDR3 amino acids: CASKADWRANVLTF. The CDR3 nucleotides read TGTGCCAGCAAGGCGGACTGGCGGGCCAACGTCCTGACTTTC.

About this clone: One end of the junction is discordant with germline, which a read error may explain. The chain uses TRBV5-1 and TRBJ2-2; D possibly uses TRBD1 or TRBD2 (6 bases each). This CDR3 region has 15 residues. Germline-derived CDR1 and CDR2 are SGHRS and YFSETQ. The CDR3 is CSSSLGGPDTGELFF. CDR3 DNA sequence: TGCTCCAGCAGCTTGGGGGGCCCGGACACCGGGGAGCTGTTTTTT.

This clone was found a few times. This chain links TRBV7-9 with TRBJ2-1; D might be TRBD1 (5 bases). The CDR3 is 13 residues long. From germline, CDR1 is SEHNR and CDR2 FQNEAQ (reference sequence). V lost 4 bases, J lost 6 bases, and 10 bases lay in between. The CDR3 reads CASSWRQFNEQFF. The CDR3 DNA reads as TGTGCCAGCAGCTGGAGACAGTTCAATGAGCAGTTCTTC.

The rearrangement uses TRBV2 and TRBJ2-7; D might be TRBD1 (6 bases). The V end was cut by 8 bases, the J end by 3 bases, with 11 bases between. CDR1 SNHLY and CDR2 FYNNEI come from the germline V gene. The CDR3 runs to 12 residues. Here the CDR3 DNA reads TGTGCCAGCTTCCCGGACAGCTACGAGCAGTACTTC. It codes for CASFPDSYEQYF.

About this clone itself: The junction departs from germline at one end; a sequencing error may be responsible. This sequence joins TRBV19 and TRBJ1-1; no firm D call. The CDR3 covers 12 residues. The germline CDR1 and CDR2 sequences are LNHDA and SQIVND (reference sequence). The CDR3 protein is CASSIVNTKAFF. In nucleotides, the CDR3 is TGTGCCAGTAGTATAGTTAACACTAAAGCTTTCTTT.

The J gene is TRBJ1-2, the V gene TRBV15, with D possibly matching TRBD1 (5 bases). Trimming cost V 6 bases and J 1 base, with 18 bases left between them. There are 16 residues in the CDR3. Per the germline V gene, CDR1 is LNHNV and CDR2 is YYDKDF (reference sequence). The CDR3 DNA reads as TGTGCCACCAGGCGGGGCAGGGAGGTGCTTAACTATGGCTACACCTTC. It translates to CATRRGREVLNYGYTF.

The genes are TRBV6-1 and TRBJ2-7; D unresolved. Germline lookup yields CDR1 MNHNS and CDR2 SASEGT. This CDR3 is built from 10 residues. The germline V and J ends were trimmed by 6 bases and 4 bases, with 4 bases remaining between them. In DNA, the CDR3 is TGTGCCAGCAGCCATTACGAGCAGTACTTC. Translating it yields CASSHYEQYF.

V usage is TRBV7-9 and J usage is TRBJ2-5; tentatively, D is TRBD2 (6 bases). The germline V and J ends were trimmed by 5 bases and 1 base, with 11 bases remaining between them. From germline, CDR1 is SEHNR and CDR2 FQNEAQ (reference sequence). The CDR3 is made up of 14 amino acids. The CDR3 DNA is TGTGCCAGCAGCGTCCCGGGGGTCCAAGAGACCCAGTACTTC. Protein: CASSVPGVQETQYF.

This chain links TRBV2 with TRBJ2-3, with TRBD2 matching 9 bases. This CDR3 is 16 amino acids long. V was clipped by 6 bases and J by 1 base; unmatched bases: 8. Germline V gives CDR1 SNHLY, CDR2 FYNNEI. The CDR3 DNA follows: TGTGCCAGCAGCCCCGGAGTAGCGGGGGGCACAGATACGCAGTATTTT. This translates into CASSPGVAGGTDTQYF.

The chain is built from TRBV7-9 and TRBJ2-7; 7 bases are shared with TRBD2. The CDR3 has 14 amino acids. Germline V gene sequence: CDR1 SEHNR, CDR2 FQNEAQ (reference sequence). V lost 7 bases, J lost 2 bases, and 8 bases stayed unmatched. CDR3 in amino acids: CASTRGEGAYEQYF. The CDR3 region has the DNA TGTGCCAGCACCCGGGGGGAAGGGGCCTACGAGCAGTACTTC.

The chain combines TRBV6-5 with TRBJ1-1, with TRBD1 matching 7 bases. V dropped 9 bases and J dropped 0; count of bases not matched to a gene: 10. This CDR3 contains 15 residues. CDR1 is MNHEY and CDR2 is SVGAGI in the germline V gene. CDR3 DNA sequence: TGTGCCAGTCGGCAGACAGGGTTCATGAACACTGAAGCTTTCTTT. It specifies CASRQTGFMNTEAFF.

The chain uses TRBV19 and TRBJ2-5; D perhaps matches TRBD2 (6 bases). CDR3 length: 14 amino acids. Germline V gene data show CDR1 as LNHDA and CDR2 as SQIVND (reference sequence). V lost 3 bases and J lost 6, with 14 bases in between. The CDR3 bases are TGTGCCAGTAGTATCTCCGCGACTAGTCAGACCCAGTACTTC. Residues: CASSISATSQTQYF.

J is TRBJ1-2 and V is TRBV29-1, with D perhaps TRBD1 (6 bases). The CDR3 sequence is 13 residues long. Germline lookup yields CDR1 SQVTM and CDR2 ANQGSEA. Trimming left V 0 bases short and J 6 bases short, with 11 bases between. CDR3 DNA: TGCAGCGTTGAAGATGCCCGGACAGATGGCTACACCTTC. Protein product: CSVEDARTDGYTF.

This clone was recorded a few times. This chain connects TRBV19 to TRBJ1-1; tentatively, D is TRBD1 (6 bases). The germline V and J ends were trimmed by 6 bases and 14 bases, with 25 bases remaining between them. The germline CDR1 and CDR2 sequences are LNHDA and SQIVND (reference sequence). The CDR3 totals 14 residues. The CDR3 loop is CASSPRGAGEGSFF. In DNA form, the CDR3 reads TGTGCCAGTAGCCCTCGGGGGGCAGGGGAGGGAAGCTTCTTT. Variable domain in full (rest from reference TRBV19 and TRBJ1-1): DGGITQSPKYLFRKEGQNVTLSCEQNLNHDAMYWYRQDPGQGLRLIYYSQIVNDFQKGDIAEGYSVSREKKESFPLTVTSAQKNPTAFYLCASSPRGAGEGSFFGQGTRLTVV.

The chain carries TRBV10-3 and TRBJ2-7, with D perhaps matching TRBD1 (6 bases). The germline gives CDR1 ENHRY, CDR2 SYGVKD. Trimming took off 2 bases at V and 6 bases at J, with 8 bases between the two ends. CDR3 length equals 12 residues. CDR3 in amino acids: CAISEGTREQYF. In DNA form, the CDR3 reads TGTGCCATCAGTGAGGGGACACGCGAGCAGTACTTC.